The rows below give T cell receptor beta chains drawn from one sample of a study of tumor and adjacent non-tumor tissue in lung cancer. TCRdb ran MiXCR on the multiplex PCR reads and lists one entry per CDR3 protein. The sample includes around 74,000 distinct CDR3 sequences, approximately 68% seen only once; the top ten take 10% to 15%. The sample comprised lung tumor tissue. Receptors were obtained from an older woman with non-small cell lung cancer. Both conserved end residues are trimmed from each CDR3. Rows may omit the clone size; those that give it use once, few, many or a size class.

abundance	v_gene	CDR3aa
many	TRBV29-1	SARDRAPEAF
-	TRBV4-2	ASSQDRLGRGELF
-	TRBV6-2/TRBV6-3	ASSHSSDTEAF
once	TRBV11-1	ANSLEGGPYEPF
medium-sized	TRBV10-3	AISESVDMVPQETQY
-	TRBV11-3	ASSPRSSSYNVQF
-	TRBV4-1	VSSFSGNTIY
many	TRBV6-6	ASSYAAGQGADGYT
many	TRBV10-3	AISAGTLGLSYEQY
-	TRBV5-1	ASSLMAGASNEQF
-	TRBV6-5	ASGYVSGGLQH
-	TRBV6-1	ASTKGLGDAGANVLT
many	TRBV10-1	ASSLLAGEDTGELF
many	TRBV30	AGKTNTKETQY
-	TRBV28	VSSIGRAPGSYEQY
-	TRBV5-5	ASKRDSNEKLF
few	TRBV7-9	ASSPPARRVVEDGCT
-	TRBV6-5	ASSTDSSGQPQY
-	TRBV6-1	ASNEMAGGVSGELF
-	TRBV6-1	ASSTRTSGSFGELF
-	TRBV14	ASSQVLDTAAF
-	TRBV29-1	SAGGDFLRITDTQY
-	TRBV13	VSSLVASPRHEQY
-	TRBV29-1	SVGSGAYGYT
-	TRBV6-1	ASSEGVGDSSYEQY
-	TRBV6-1	ASSQGSSSGAYVLT
many	TRBV28	ASSLTQNTEAF
-	TRBV6-1	ASSPAGTGVQAQH
-	TRBV7-9	ASSSDRRGSYEHY
-	TRBV20-1	NARDSWGTAEAF
-	TRBV11-1	TSSLNYNDQF
-	TRBV20-1	SARDLSVSRETHY
once	TRBV6-1	ARSERGRNSNQPRH
-	TRBV5-1	ASSPGDRGGVNEQF
many	TRBV28	ASTLTSAGSGELF
-	TRBV7-8	ASSPLLRGAKNIQY
-	TRBV5-4	TSSPAGLGARGTDTQY
few	TRBV18	ASSPPSGETQY
few	TRBV12-3/TRBV12-4	VSSLGVRDEQF
-	TRBV5-4	ASSLRGSTDTHY
many	TRBV6-1	ASSEGEGLNQPQH
-	TRBV5-5	LSSLTSGSSYNEQF